This T cell receptor (beta chain) was identified during a study of identical twins. TCRdb re-called the 5' RACE reads with MiXCR, one entry per CDR3 protein. This table has 1.5 million to 2 million distinct CDR3 sequences, about 31% appearing once. This receptor was taken from a newborn girl in good health. Sequencing was performed on cord blood.

CDR3: CASPKGGGYEQYF. The CDR3 nucleotides read TGTGCCAGCCCGAAAGGGGGTGGTTACGAGCAGTACTTC. The chain couples TRBV25-1 to TRBJ2-7; a weak D match, TRBD1 (6 bases). The V and J ends lost 8 bases and 4 bases respectively, with 15 bases between them. The CDR3 sequence is 13 residues long. The germline V gene encodes CDR1 MGHDK and CDR2 SYGVNS.